The 27 T cell receptor beta chains presented below share a single source sample, sequenced in a study of blood T cell repertoires in COVID-19. The table came from immunoSEQ multiplex PCR; TCRdb's copy has only in-frame clones and leaves some out. The table records fewer than 60,000 clones, 84% of them present only once. Sequencing was done on a sample of peripheral blood. The receptors were sampled from an elderly woman with acute or convalescent COVID-19.

The V gene is TRBV2, the J gene TRBJ2-2, with a possible D match to TRBD2 (6 bases). Germline CDR1 and CDR2: SNHLY and FYNNEI. The CDR3 contains 13 residues. The V end lost 3 bases, the J end lost 6 bases, and 8 bases lay between the germline ends. In DNA, the CDR3 is TGTGCCAGCAGTGATTGGGGGGCCGGGGAGCTGTTTTTT. This sequence encodes CASSDWGAGELFF.

The J gene is TRBJ2-7, the V gene TRBV2; 7 bases agree with TRBD1. The length of the CDR3 is 17 residues. The germline V gene encodes CDR1 SNHLY and CDR2 FYNNEI. Unmatched junction bases numbered 14, after V lost 5 bases and J lost 1 base. The CDR3 protein is CASSPTTRTGYSYEQYF. For the CDR3, the DNA is TGTGCCAGCAGTCCCACCACGAGGACAGGATATTCCTACGAGCAGTACTTC.

The genes are TRBV27 and TRBJ1-5, with 7 bases lining up with TRBD1. CDR3 length: 18 residues. Trimming at V came to 6 bases and at J to 2 bases, leaving 16 bases not matched to a gene. Germline CDR1 and CDR2: MNHEY and SMNVEV (reference sequence). CDR3 protein: CASRRGSGGIGGNQPQHF. CDR3 DNA: TGTGCCAGCAGACGCGGTTCAGGGGGGATAGGAGGCAATCAGCCCCAGCATTTT.

The gene calls are TRBV18 and TRBJ2-7; 8 positions match TRBD2. From germline, CDR1 is KGHSH and CDR2 LQKENI. Losses at the gene ends were 6 bases for V and 1 base for J; bases not matched to a gene: 5. This CDR3 comprises 14 residues. The CDR3 sequence is CASSGGGISYEQYF. CDR3 coding DNA: TGTGCCAGCTCTGGCGGGGGGATTTCCTACGAGCAGTACTTC.

There are a few counts of this clone. The chain combines TRBV7-8 with TRBJ1-3; D gene uncertain. Germline V gene lookup returns CDR1 SGHVS and CDR2 FQNEAQ. Deletions cut 5 bases from V and 0 bases from J, with 11 bases between. The CDR3 has 15 amino acids. The CDR3 DNA reads TGTGCCAGCAGCCTTGGGCAGAACTCTGGAAACACCATATATTTT. This translates into CASSLGQNSGNTIYF.

The rearrangement links TRBV10-2 to TRBJ1-1; D possibly corresponds to TRBD1 (5 bases). CDR3 length equals 12 residues. Germline CDR1 reads WSHSY; CDR2 reads SAAADI. Trimming shortened V by 3 bases and J by 8 bases, and 10 bases separated the two germline ends. Here the CDR3 reads CASSDGGVEAFF. The CDR3 region has the DNA TGCGCCAGCAGTGACGGAGGGGTGGAAGCTTTCTTT.

This clone was counted a few times. The chain employs TRBV7-9 and TRBJ2-7, with D possibly being TRBD2 (6 bases). Germline V lookup: CDR1 SEHNR, CDR2 FQNEAQ (reference sequence). The CDR3 runs 12 residues. The V end lost 8 bases, the J end lost 0 bases, and 8 bases lay between the germline ends. CDR3 coding DNA: TGTGCCAGCCGGAGGGTCTCCTACGAGCAGTACTTC. This sequence encodes CASRRVSYEQYF.

This sequence joins TRBV3-1 (or the pseudogene TRBV3-2) and TRBJ1-1, with TRBD1 matching 7 bases. This CDR3 spans 13 amino acids. The V gene end was trimmed by 6 bases and the J gene end by 4 bases; junction bases not matched to a gene: 5. CDR1 LGHDT and CDR2 YNNKEL come from the germline V gene (reference sequence). The CDR3 reads CASRLGGGTEAFF. The CDR3, as DNA: TGTGCCAGCAGGTTAGGGGGCGGCACTGAAGCTTTCTTT.

This chain links TRBV10-2 with TRBJ1-5, with D uncertain. CDR1 is WSHSY and CDR2 is SAAADI in the germline V gene. With 0 bases removed from V and 6 bases from J, the gap between germline ends came to 6 bases. The CDR3 is made up of 13 amino acids. CDR3 residues: CASSESRFQPQHF. The CDR3 nucleotides read TGCGCCAGCAGTGAGTCCAGGTTTCAGCCCCAGCATTTT.

This clone was detected once. The chain is built from TRBV4-2 and TRBJ1-5; D not certain. Germline CDR1 reads LGHNA; CDR2 reads YNFKEQ. The CDR3 totals 15 residues. V was trimmed by 0 bases and J by 6 bases, leaving 12 bases between them. DNA for the CDR3: TGTGCCAGCAGCCAAGATGACGGGTCGGGTCAGCCCCAGCATTTT. Translated: CASSQDDGSGQPQHF.

The rearrangement links TRBV11-3 to TRBJ2-5; 7 bases fit TRBD1. Germline CDR1 and CDR2: SGHNT and YENEEA. CDR3 size: 15 residues. Trimming cost V 4 bases and J 3 bases; bases outside gene matches: 8. CDR3 loop: CASSSRDSAEETQYF. CDR3 nucleotide sequence: TGTGCCAGCAGCTCCCGGGACAGTGCTGAAGAGACCCAGTACTTC.

CDR3 protein: CATSDLTSGVGAFF. CDR3 nucleotide sequence: TGTGCCACCAGTGATTTGACGTCCGGGGTAGGAGCTTTCTTT. The chain employs TRBV24-1 and TRBJ1-1; D ambiguous. The CDR3 is 14 residues long. CDR1 is KGHDR, CDR2 SFDVKD, per germline. The V end lost 0 bases, the J end lost 10 bases, and 14 bases lay between the germline ends.

The rearrangement joins TRBV30 to TRBJ1-1; perhaps TRBD1 as D (5 bases). The CDR3 runs to 15 residues. V gave up 2 bases and J gave up 4 bases, with 17 bases separating them. Germline V gives CDR1 GTSNPN, CDR2 SVGIG (reference sequence). CDR3 sequence: CAWSPLRQLSTEAFF. In nucleotides, the CDR3 is TGTGCCTGGAGTCCCCTTCGACAGCTGAGCACTGAAGCTTTCTTT.

This rearrangement joins TRBV5-1 to TRBJ2-1; D possibly corresponds to TRBD1 (5 bases). The V gene lost 4 bases and the J gene lost 5 bases, with 19 bases spanning the gap. Germline loops: CDR1 SGHRS, CDR2 YFSETQ. The CDR3 is made up of 16 amino acids. CDR3 DNA: TGCGCCAGCAGCCCCGGTTTTGGGCAGGGTCACAATGAGCAGTTCTTC. Its translation: CASSPGFGQGHNEQFF.

The chain couples TRBV3-1 (or the pseudogene TRBV3-2) to TRBJ2-5; TRBD2 matches 7 bases. The CDR3 is 15 residues long. The germline gives CDR1 LGHDT, CDR2 YNNKEL (reference sequence). V lost 1 base, J lost 6 bases, and 8 bases stayed unmatched. The CDR3 region has the DNA TGTGCCAGCAGCCAAGCCCCGAGCGGGGAGAAGACCCAGTACTTC. As protein: CASSQAPSGEKTQYF.

This rearrangement joins TRBV20-1 to TRBJ2-7; unclear D gene. The ends were cut back, 6 bases at V and 6 bases at J, with 12 bases in the middle. The CDR3 length is 11 residues. The germline gives CDR1 DFQATT, CDR2 SNEGSKA (reference sequence). This CDR3 reads CSARPGSEQYF. For the CDR3, the DNA is TGCAGTGCGAGACCTGGCTCCGAGCAGTACTTC.

The chain links TRBV7-3 to TRBJ1-1; the match to TRBD1 covers 9 bases. The trim removed 4 bases at V and 6 bases at J, leaving 6 bases unmatched. Germline CDR1 SGHTA, CDR2 FQGTGA. The CDR3 has 14 amino acids. The CDR3 DNA sequence: TGTGCCAGCAGCTCGGGGACAGGGTCATCTGAAGCTTTCTTT. Translated: CASSSGTGSSEAFF.

V is TRBV5-4 and J is TRBJ2-6, with D hard to call. The CDR3 is 16 residues long. V shed 0 bases and J shed 1 base, with 8 bases lying between them. Germline V gene sequence: CDR1 SGHNT, CDR2 YYREEE (reference sequence). DNA for the CDR3: TGTGCCAGCAGCTTGGTGATGACTTCTGGGGCCAACGTCCTGACTTTC. It is translated as CASSLVMTSGANVLTF. Drawing the rest from reference TRBV5-4 and TRBJ2-6, the complete variable domain is ETGVTQSPTHLIKTRGQQVTLRCSSQSGHNTVSWYQQALGQGPQFIFQYYREEENGRGNFPPRFSGLQFPNYSSELNVNALELDDSALYLCASSLVMTSGANVLTFGAGSRLTVL.

The CDR3 sequence is CATRGATNYGYTF. The DNA for the CDR3 is TGTGCAACCCGTGGGGCGACAAACTATGGCTACACCTTC. The rearrangement links TRBV19 to TRBJ1-2; D may be TRBD1 (5 bases). This CDR3 is 13 amino acids long. Germline V CDR1 and CDR2: LNHDA, SQIVND (reference sequence).

This clone occurred once. Different DNA sequences within this sample yield the same CDR3. The chain employs TRBV5-1 and TRBJ1-1; D unclear. In germline, CDR1 is SGHRS, CDR2 YFSETQ. The V and J ends lost 0 bases and 0 bases respectively, with 3 bases between them. CDR3 length: 13 amino acids. For the CDR3, the DNA is TGCGCCAGCAGCTTGGGGCTGAACACTGAAGCTTTCTTT. Protein: CASSLGLNTEAFF.

This rearrangement joins TRBV15 to TRBJ1-2, with D possibly matching TRBD1 (6 bases). V shed 5 bases and J shed 3 bases, with 16 bases lying between them. Germline V lookup: CDR1 LNHNV, CDR2 YYDKDF (reference sequence). This CDR3 is built from 15 residues. The DNA for the CDR3 is TGTGCCACCAGCCGATTATCGACAGGCGACTATGGCTACACCTTC. Translation gives CATSRLSTGDYGYTF.

V usage is TRBV9 and J usage is TRBJ1-3; tentatively, D is TRBD1 (6 bases). This CDR3 contains 15 residues. The germline V gene encodes CDR1 SGDLS and CDR2 YYNGEE. The V end lost 0 bases, the J end lost 4 bases, and 11 bases lay between the germline ends. The CDR3 DNA reads TGTGCCAGCAGCGTAGCGCCAGGGGAAGGAAACACCATATATTTT. Amino acid sequence: CASSVAPGEGNTIYF.

The rearrangement links TRBV6-4 to TRBJ2-1; a weak D match, TRBD2 (5 bases). The CDR3 loop spans 13 amino acids. Trimming removed 3 bases at V and 5 bases at J, with 8 bases between. Germline V gene sequence: CDR1 MRHNA, CDR2 SNTAGT. The CDR3: CASSDLAHNEQFF. The CDR3, as DNA: TGTGCCAGCAGTGATCTAGCCCACAATGAGCAGTTCTTC.

The genes are TRBV6-1 and TRBJ1-2; maybe TRBD1 (6 bases). This CDR3 is 14 amino acids long. Trimming left V 0 bases short and J 6 bases short, with 11 bases between. Germline-derived CDR1 and CDR2 are MNHNS and SASEGT. The CDR3 region has the DNA TGTGCCAGCAGTGAAGCGCGGCAGGGGAATGGCTACACCTTC. Translating gives CASSEARQGNGYTF.

As regards this clone: Within the sample, other DNA sequences also encode this same CDR3. The chain is built from TRBV9 and TRBJ1-3; D is perhaps TRBD1 (6 bases). V was clipped by 0 bases and J by 1 base, with 8 bases between them. Germline lookup yields CDR1 SGDLS and CDR2 YYNGEE. The CDR3 runs 15 residues. This CDR3 is CASSVGQGSGNTIYF. The CDR3 coding sequence is TGTGCCAGCAGCGTAGGGCAGGGGTCTGGAAACACCATATATTTT.

The rearrangement links TRBV5-1 to TRBJ2-7; 9 bases fit TRBD1. The ends lost 1 base at V and 4 bases at J; junction bases unmatched: 3. The length of the CDR3 is 14 residues. The germline V gene has CDR1 SGHRS and CDR2 YFSETQ. The CDR3, as DNA: TGCGCCAGCAGCTTGACAGGGGGCTTGTACGAGCAGTACTTC. As protein: CASSLTGGLYEQYF.

The chain links TRBV5-4 to TRBJ1-1; D is unclear. The length of the CDR3 is 18 residues. The V end lost 0 bases, the J end lost 3 bases, and 21 bases lay between the germline ends. The germline V gene has CDR1 SGHNT and CDR2 YYREEE (reference sequence). CDR3 in DNA: TGTGCCAGCAGCTTGGTTAGTTCTAGTACAGCGGTCGACACTGAAGCTTTCTTT. Its translation: CASSLVSSSTAVDTEAFF.